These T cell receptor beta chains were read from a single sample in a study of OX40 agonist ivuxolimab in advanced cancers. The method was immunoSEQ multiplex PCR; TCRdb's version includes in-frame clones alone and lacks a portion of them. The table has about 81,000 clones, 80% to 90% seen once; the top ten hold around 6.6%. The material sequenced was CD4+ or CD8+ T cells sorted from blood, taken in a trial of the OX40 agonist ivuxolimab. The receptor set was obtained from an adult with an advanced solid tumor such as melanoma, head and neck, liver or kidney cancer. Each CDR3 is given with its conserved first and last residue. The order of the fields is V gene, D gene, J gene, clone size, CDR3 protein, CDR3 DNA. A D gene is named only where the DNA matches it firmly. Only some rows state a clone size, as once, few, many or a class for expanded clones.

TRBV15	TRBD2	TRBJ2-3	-	CATSRTTSGSGTDTQYF	TGTGCCACCAGCAGAACGACTAGCGGGAGTGGTACAGATACGCAGTATTTT
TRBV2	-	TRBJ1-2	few	CASSADEYYGYTF	TGTGCCAGCAGCGCCGACGAGTACTATGGCTACACCTTC
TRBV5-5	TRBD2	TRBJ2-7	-	CASSGGLGRDYEQYF	TGTGCCAGCAGCGGGGGACTAGGGAGGGACTACGAGCAGTACTTC
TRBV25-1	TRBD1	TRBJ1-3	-	CASRQGAIDTIYF	TGTGCCAGCAGACAGGGGGCAATAGACACCATATATTTT
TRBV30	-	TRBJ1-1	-	CAWSGWARVGTEAFF	TGTGCCTGGAGTGGGTGGGCGCGGGTAGGGACTGAAGCTTTCTTT
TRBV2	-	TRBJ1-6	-	CASSELNSPLHF	TGTGCCAGCAGTGAACTCAATTCACCCCTCCACTTT
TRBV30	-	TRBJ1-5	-	CAWSVSRGGNQPQHF	TGTGCCTGGAGTGTATCCAGGGGTGGCAATCAGCCCCAGCATTTT
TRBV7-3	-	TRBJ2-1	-	CASSPHLGGEQFF	TGTGCCAGCAGCCCACACCTCGGCGGGGAGCAGTTCTTC
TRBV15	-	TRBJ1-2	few	CATSRDFTGPLSGGYTF	TGTGCCACCAGCAGAGATTTTACAGGGCCATTATCGGGTGGCTACACCTTC
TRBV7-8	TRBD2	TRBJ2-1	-	CASSPSGGAYNEQFF	TGTGCCAGCAGCCCAAGCGGGGGGGCCTACAATGAGCAGTTCTTC
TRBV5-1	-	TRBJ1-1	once	CASSLTGKNTEAFF	TGCGCCAGCAGCTTGACGGGTAAGAACACTGAAGCTTTCTTT
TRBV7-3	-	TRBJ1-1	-	CASSPGGSQGEAFF	TGTGCCAGCAGCCCGGGAGGGAGCCAAGGTGAAGCTTTCTTT
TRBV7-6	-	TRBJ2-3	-	CASSLIQRDTQYF	TGTGCCAGCAGCTTAATCCAAAGGGATACGCAGTATTTT
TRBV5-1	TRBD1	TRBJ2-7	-	CASSLNGQGGPGEQYF	TGCGCCAGCAGCTTAAACGGACAGGGAGGTCCTGGCGAGCAGTACTTC
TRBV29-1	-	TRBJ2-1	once	CSVDLVGNEQFF	TGCAGCGTTGACCTGGTGGGTAATGAGCAGTTCTTC
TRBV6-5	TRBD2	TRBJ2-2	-	CASRRGGIGGELFF	TGTGCCAGCAGGCGGGGGGGTATTGGCGGGGAGCTGTTTTTT
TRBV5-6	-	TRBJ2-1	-	CASSSLPGSHNEQFF	TGTGCCAGCAGCTCGTTACCGGGATCCCACAATGAGCAGTTCTTC
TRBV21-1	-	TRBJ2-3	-	CASSKKRRSAITDTQYF	TGTGCCAGCAGCAAAAAGAGGCGGTCCGCCATCACAGATACGCAGTATTTT
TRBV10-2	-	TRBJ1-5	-	CASSDRPHNQPQHF	TGCGCCAGCAGTGACAGGCCACACAATCAGCCCCAGCATTTT
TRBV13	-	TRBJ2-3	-	CASSLPRTTDTQYF	TGTGCCAGCAGCTTGCCGCGAACCACAGATACGCAGTATTTT
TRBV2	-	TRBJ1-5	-	CASSLLGPLSNQPQHF	TGTGCCAGCAGTTTACTAGGACCTCTCAGCAATCAGCCCCAGCATTTT
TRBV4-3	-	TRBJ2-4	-	CASSQAGGGGKNIQYF	TGCGCCAGCAGCCAAGCAGGGGGGGGAGGCAAAAACATTCAGTACTTC
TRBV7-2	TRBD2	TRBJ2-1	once	CASSLDIWGGRNNEQFF	TGTGCCAGCAGCTTAGACATCTGGGGCGGGAGGAACAATGAGCAGTTCTTC
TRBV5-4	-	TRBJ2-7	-	CASTLSVTDSVYEQYF	TGTGCCAGCACCCTTTCGGTGACAGACTCGGTTTACGAGCAGTACTTC
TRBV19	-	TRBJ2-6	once	CASLRGPGANVLTF	TGTGCCAGCCTAAGGGGTCCTGGGGCCAACGTCCTGACTTTC
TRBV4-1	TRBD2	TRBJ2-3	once	CASSHKSGSHGDAQYF	TGCGCCAGCAGCCATAAAAGCGGGAGCCATGGTGATGCGCAGTATTTT
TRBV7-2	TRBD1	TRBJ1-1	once	CASSSGQGRYTEAFF	TGTGCCAGCAGCTCCGGACAGGGGAGATACACTGAAGCTTTCTTT
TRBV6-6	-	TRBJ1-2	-	CASRLQGGGYGYTF	TGTGCCAGCAGACTACAGGGCGGAGGCTATGGCTACACCTTC
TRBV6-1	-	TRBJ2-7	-	CASTSLVGGWGEQYF	TGTGCCAGCACCTCATTAGTCGGGGGCTGGGGCGAGCAGTACTTC
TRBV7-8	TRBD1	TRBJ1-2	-	CASSFLGQEDYGYTF	TGTGCCAGCAGCTTCCTCGGACAGGAAGACTATGGCTACACCTTC
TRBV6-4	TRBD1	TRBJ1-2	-	CASRSFAGQGLYGYTF	TGTGCCAGCAGAAGCTTTGCGGGACAGGGCCTCTATGGCTACACCTTC
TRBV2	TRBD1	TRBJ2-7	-	CASSERGTGESEQYF	TGTGCCAGCAGTGAAAGGGGGACAGGGGAATCCGAGCAGTACTTC
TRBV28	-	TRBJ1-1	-	CASSFPGRRFMNTEAFF	TGTGCCAGCAGTTTTCCGGGACGGCGATTTATGAACACTGAAGCTTTCTTT
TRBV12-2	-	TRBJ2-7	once	CASRLARRGNGWYEQYF	TGTGCAAGTCGCTTAGCCAGGAGGGGAAATGGATGGTACGAGCAGTACTTC
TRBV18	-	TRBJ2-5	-	CASSDQETQYF	TGTGCCAGCTCGGACCAAGAGACCCAGTACTTC
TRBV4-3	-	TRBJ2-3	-	CASSQAIRDTQYF	TGCGCCAGCAGCCAAGCGATCCGCGATACGCAGTATTTT
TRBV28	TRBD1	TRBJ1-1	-	CASSFPDRGNTEAFF	TGTGCCAGCAGTTTTCCGGACAGGGGGAACACTGAAGCTTTCTTT
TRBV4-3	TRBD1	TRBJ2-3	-	CASSQDATTGTDTQYF	TGCGCCAGCAGCCAAGACGCGACGACAGGGACAGATACGCAGTATTTT
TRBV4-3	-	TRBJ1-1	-	CASSQEAETEAFF	TGCGCCAGCAGCCAAGAGGCGGAGACTGAAGCTTTCTTT
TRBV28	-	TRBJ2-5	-	CASSQRSYQETQYF	TGTGCCAGCAGCCAGCGGTCGTACCAAGAGACCCAGTACTTC
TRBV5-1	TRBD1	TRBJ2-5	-	CASSLARGLSETQYF	TGCGCCAGCAGCTTGGCCAGGGGGCTGTCGGAGACCCAGTACTTC
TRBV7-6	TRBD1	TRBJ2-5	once	CASSPQRQGAYEQYF	TGTGCCAGCAGCCCCCAGCGGCAGGGGGCTTATGAGCAGTACTTC
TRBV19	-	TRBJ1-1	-	CAISRGGHKNTEAFF	TGTGCCATCTCGCGGGGGGGACATAAGAACACTGAAGCTTTCTTT
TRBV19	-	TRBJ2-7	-	CASSTEPASSSYEQYF	TGTGCCAGTAGTACCGAGCCGGCATCCTCCTCCTACGAGCAGTACTTC
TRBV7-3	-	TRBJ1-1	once	CASSLPGRKSTEAFF	TGTGCCAGCAGCTTACCGGGACGTAAAAGTACTGAAGCTTTCTTT
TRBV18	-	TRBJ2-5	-	CASPVGGLQYF	TGTGCCAGCCCCGTGGGGGGCCTACAGTACTTC
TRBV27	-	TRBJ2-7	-	CASSLLGGDPRTPYEQYF	TGTGCCAGCAGTCTCCTAGGAGGGGACCCCCGGACCCCCTACGAGCAGTACTTC
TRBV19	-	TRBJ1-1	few	CATGGGMNTEAFF	TGTGCCACCGGAGGGGGGATGAACACTGAAGCTTTCTTT
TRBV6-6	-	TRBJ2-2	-	CASRSTLANTGELFF	TGTGCCAGCAGGTCGACACTTGCGAACACCGGGGAGCTGTTTTTT
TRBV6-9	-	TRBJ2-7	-	CASSYIRDTYEQYF	TGTGCCAGCAGTTACATCCGGGACACATACGAGCAGTACTTC
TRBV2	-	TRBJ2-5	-	CASSEQAHFQETQYF	TGTGCCAGCAGTGAACAGGCGCACTTTCAAGAGACCCAGTACTTC
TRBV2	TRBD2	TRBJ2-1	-	CASSQTSGGYNEQFF	TGTGCCAGCAGTCAGACTAGCGGAGGCTACAATGAGCAGTTCTTC
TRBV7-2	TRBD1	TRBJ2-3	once	CASSLRQGDTQYF	TGTGCCAGCAGCCTCCGACAGGGGGATACGCAGTATTTT